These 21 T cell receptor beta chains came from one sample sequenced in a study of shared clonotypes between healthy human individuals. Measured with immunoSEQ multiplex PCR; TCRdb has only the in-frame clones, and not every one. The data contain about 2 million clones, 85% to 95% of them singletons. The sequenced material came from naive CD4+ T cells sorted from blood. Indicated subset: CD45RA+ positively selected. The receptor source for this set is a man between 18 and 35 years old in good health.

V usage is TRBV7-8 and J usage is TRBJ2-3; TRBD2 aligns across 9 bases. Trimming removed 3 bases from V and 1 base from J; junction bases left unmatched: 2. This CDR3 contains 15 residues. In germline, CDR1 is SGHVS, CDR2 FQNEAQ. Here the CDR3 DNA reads TGTGCCAGCAGCTTGTGGACTAGCGGCACAGATACGCAGTATTTT. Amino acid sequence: CASSLWTSGTDTQYF.

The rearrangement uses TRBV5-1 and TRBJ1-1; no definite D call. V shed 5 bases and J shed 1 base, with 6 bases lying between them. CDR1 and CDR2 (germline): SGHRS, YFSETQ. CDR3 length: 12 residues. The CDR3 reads CASRNGNTEAFF. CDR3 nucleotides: TGCGCCAGCAGGAACGGGAACACTGAAGCTTTCTTT.

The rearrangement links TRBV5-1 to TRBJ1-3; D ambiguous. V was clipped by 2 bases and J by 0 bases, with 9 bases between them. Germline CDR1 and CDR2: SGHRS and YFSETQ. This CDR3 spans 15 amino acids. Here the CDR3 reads CASSFAADSGNTIYF. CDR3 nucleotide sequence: TGCGCCAGCAGCTTCGCGGCGGACTCTGGAAACACCATATATTTT.

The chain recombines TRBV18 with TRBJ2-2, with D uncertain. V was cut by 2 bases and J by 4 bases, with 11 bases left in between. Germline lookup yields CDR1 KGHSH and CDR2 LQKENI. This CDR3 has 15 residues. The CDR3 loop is CASSPRKGSTGELFF. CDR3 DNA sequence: TGTGCCAGCTCACCAAGGAAGGGAAGCACCGGGGAGCTGTTTTTT.

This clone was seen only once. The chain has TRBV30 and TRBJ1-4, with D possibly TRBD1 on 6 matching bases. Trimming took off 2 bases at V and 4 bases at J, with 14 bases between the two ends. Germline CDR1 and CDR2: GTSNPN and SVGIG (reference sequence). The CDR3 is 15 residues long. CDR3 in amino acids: CAWSPHRDLNEKLFF. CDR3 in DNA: TGTGCCTGGAGTCCACACAGGGACCTTAATGAAAAACTGTTTTTT.

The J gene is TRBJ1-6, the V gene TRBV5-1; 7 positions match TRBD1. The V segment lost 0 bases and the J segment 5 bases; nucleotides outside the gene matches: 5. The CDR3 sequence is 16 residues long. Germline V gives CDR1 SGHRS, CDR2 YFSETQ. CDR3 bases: TGCGCCAGCAGCTTGGAAGGGGGCGCCCATAATTCACCCCTCCACTTT. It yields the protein CASSLEGGAHNSPLHF.

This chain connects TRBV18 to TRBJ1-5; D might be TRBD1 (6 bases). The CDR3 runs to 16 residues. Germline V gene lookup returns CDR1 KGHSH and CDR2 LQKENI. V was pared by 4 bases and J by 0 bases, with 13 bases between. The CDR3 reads CASSLGTPSSNQPQHF. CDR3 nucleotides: TGTGCCAGCTCACTCGGGACACCGTCTAGCAATCAGCCCCAGCATTTT.

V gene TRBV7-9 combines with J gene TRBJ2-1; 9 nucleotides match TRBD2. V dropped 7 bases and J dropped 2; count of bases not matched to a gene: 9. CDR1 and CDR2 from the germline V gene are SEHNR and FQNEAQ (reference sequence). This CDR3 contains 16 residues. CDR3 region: CASTLSGGGAYNEQFF. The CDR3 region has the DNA TGTGCCAGCACCTTGTCAGGCGGGGGGGCCTACAATGAGCAGTTCTTC.

The CDR3 sequence: CASSEQQGSDSPLHF. DNA of the CDR3: TGCGCCAGCAGTGAACAGCAGGGGTCGGATTCACCCCTCCACTTT. The chain couples TRBV5-1 to TRBJ1-6, with D perhaps matching TRBD1 (6 bases). This CDR3 is 15 amino acids long. V was pared by 5 bases and J by 8 bases, with 17 bases between. Germline CDR1 reads SGHRS; CDR2 reads YFSETQ.

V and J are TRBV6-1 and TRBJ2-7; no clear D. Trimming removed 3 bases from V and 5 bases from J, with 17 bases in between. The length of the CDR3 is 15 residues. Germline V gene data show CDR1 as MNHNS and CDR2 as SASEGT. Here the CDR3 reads CASSDYRARADEQYF. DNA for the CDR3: TGTGCCAGCAGTGACTACCGCGCCCGGGCCGACGAGCAGTACTTC.

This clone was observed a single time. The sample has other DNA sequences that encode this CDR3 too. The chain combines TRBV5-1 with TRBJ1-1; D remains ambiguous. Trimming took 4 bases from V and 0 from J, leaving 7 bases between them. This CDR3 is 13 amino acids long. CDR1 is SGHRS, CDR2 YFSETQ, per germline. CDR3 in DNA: TGCGCCAGCAGCCTGACGGTGAACACTGAAGCTTTCTTT. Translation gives CASSLTVNTEAFF.

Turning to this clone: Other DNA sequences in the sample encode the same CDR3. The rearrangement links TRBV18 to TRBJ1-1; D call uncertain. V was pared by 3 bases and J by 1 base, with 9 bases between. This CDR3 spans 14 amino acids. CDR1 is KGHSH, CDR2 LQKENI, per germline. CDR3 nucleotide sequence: TGTGCCAGCTCACCCGGCGGGGAGAACACTGAAGCTTTCTTT. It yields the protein CASSPGGENTEAFF.

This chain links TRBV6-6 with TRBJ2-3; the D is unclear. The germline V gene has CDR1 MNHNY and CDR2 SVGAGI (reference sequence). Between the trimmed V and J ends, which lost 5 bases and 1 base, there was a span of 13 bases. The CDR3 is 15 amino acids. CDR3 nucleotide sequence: TGTGCCAGCAGTCACGCACCACTCCGCACAGATACGCAGTATTTT. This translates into CASSHAPLRTDTQYF.

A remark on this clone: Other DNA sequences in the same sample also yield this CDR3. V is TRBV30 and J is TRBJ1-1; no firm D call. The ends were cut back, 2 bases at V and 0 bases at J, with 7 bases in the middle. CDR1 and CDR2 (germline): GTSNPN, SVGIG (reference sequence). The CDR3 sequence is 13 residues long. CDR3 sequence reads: CAWSRSMNTEAFF. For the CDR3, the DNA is TGTGCCTGGAGTCGGTCTATGAACACTGAAGCTTTCTTT.

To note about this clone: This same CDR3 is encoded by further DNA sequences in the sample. This CDR3 reads CASSLGLNTGELFF. For the CDR3, the DNA is TGTGCCAGCAGCTTAGGGCTGAACACCGGGGAGCTGTTTTTT. The gene calls are TRBV11-2 and TRBJ2-2; no definite D call. The CDR3 is 14 amino acids. V was clipped by 1 base and J by 1 base, with 4 bases between them. Germline CDR1 is SGHAT and CDR2 is FQNNGV.

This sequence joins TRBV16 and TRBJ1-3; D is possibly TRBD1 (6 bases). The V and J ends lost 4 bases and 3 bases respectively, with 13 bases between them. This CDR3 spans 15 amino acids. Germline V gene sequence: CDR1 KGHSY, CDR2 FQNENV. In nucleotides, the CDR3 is TGTGCCAGCAGCCCCACAAGGGGGAGTGGAAACACCATATATTTT. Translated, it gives CASSPTRGSGNTIYF.

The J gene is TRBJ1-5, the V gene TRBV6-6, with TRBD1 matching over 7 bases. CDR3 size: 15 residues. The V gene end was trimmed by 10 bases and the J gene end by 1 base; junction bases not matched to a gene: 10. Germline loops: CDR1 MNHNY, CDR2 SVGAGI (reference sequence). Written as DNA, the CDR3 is TGTGCCACCCGAACAGGGGCGTTAAGCAATCAGCCCCAGCATTTT. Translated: CATRTGALSNQPQHF.

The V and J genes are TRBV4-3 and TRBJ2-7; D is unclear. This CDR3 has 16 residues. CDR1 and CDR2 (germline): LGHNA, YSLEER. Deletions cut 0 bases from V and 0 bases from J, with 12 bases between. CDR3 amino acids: CASSQDFRPDSYEQYF. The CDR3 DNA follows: TGCGCCAGCAGCCAAGATTTCAGGCCCGACTCCTACGAGCAGTACTTC.

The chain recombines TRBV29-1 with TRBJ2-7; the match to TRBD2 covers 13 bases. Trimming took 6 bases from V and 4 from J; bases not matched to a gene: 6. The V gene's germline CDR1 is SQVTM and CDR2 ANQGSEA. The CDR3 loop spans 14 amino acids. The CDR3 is CSVITGLAGYEQYF. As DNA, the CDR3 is TGCAGCGTGATAACGGGACTAGCGGGGTACGAGCAGTACTTC.

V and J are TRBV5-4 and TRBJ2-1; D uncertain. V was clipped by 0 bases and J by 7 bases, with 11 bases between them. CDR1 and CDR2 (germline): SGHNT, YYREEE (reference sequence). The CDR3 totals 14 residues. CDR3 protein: CASSLDLERNEQFF. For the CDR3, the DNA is TGTGCCAGCAGCTTGGATCTAGAACGTAATGAGCAGTTCTTC.

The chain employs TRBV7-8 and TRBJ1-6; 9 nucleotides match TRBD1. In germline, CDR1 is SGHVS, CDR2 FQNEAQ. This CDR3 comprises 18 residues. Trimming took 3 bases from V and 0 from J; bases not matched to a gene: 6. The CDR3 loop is CASSLGQGRSSYNSPLHF. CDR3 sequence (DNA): TGTGCCAGCAGCTTGGGACAGGGTCGTAGCTCCTATAATTCACCCCTCCACTTT.